The 30 T cell receptor beta chains given below trace back to one sample, sequenced in a study of blood T cells in healthy people across ages. A second about 7 to 11 cycle PCR used barcoded and J-beta primers. TCRdb reanalysed the 5' RACE reads using MiXCR and keeps one entry per CDR3 protein. The sample records nearly 1 million distinct CDR3 sequences, roughly half being singletons. The sequenced material came from blood. These receptors were collected from a woman in her fifties or sixties in good health.

The rearrangement links TRBV20-1 to TRBJ2-1; 12 positions agree with TRBD2. The CDR3 runs to 17 residues. The ends lost 2 bases at V and 11 bases at J; junction bases unmatched: 16. Germline V gene data show CDR1 as DFQATT and CDR2 as SNEGSKA (reference sequence). The CDR3 nucleotides read TGCAGTGCTAGACCCAAGACTAGCGGGAGTCGACTTTCGAAGCAGTTCTTC. Residues: CSARPKTSGSRLSKQFF.

The V gene is TRBV7-2, the J gene TRBJ2-2; D remains ambiguous. CDR1 is SGHTA, CDR2 FQGNSA, per germline. Trimming removed 5 bases from V and 7 bases from J, with 14 bases in between. This CDR3 region has 14 residues. The CDR3 loop reads CASSPKGSGGELFF. CDR3 in DNA: TGTGCCAGCAGCCCCAAAGGGTCGGGCGGGGAGCTGTTTTTT.

V is TRBV3-1 and J is TRBJ1-2; 7 bases match TRBD1. This CDR3 contains 16 residues. The trim removed 3 bases at V and 3 bases at J, leaving 10 bases unmatched. Germline CDR1 and CDR2: LGHDT and YNNKEL (reference sequence). The CDR3 nucleotides are TGTGCCAGCAGCCATGCTTTATTTGACAGGGACTATGGCTACACCTTC. The encoded protein is CASSHALFDRDYGYTF.

V gene TRBV20-1 combines with J gene TRBJ2-5; TRBD1 matches at 9 bases. Judging by the DNA end, TRBJ2-7 fits better; the J call may be wrong. The CDR3 runs 11 residues. Germline V gene lookup returns CDR1 DFQATT and CDR2 SNEGSKA (reference sequence). DNA of the CDR3: TGCAGTCCGGGACAGGGCAACGAGCAGTACTTC. This translates into CSPGQGNEQYF.

This clonotype came up many times. The chain recombines TRBV3-1 with TRBJ1-5; maybe TRBD1 (6 bases). This CDR3 has 11 residues. With 1 base removed from V and 13 bases from J, the gap between germline ends came to 8 bases. Per the germline V gene, CDR1 is LGHDT and CDR2 is YNNKEL (reference sequence). The CDR3 region has the DNA TGTGCCAGCAGCCAAGGACAGGCACAGCATTTT. Translating it yields CASSQGQAQHF.

In its sample, this clonotype was seen a few times. The CDR3 protein is CASSVALAGNNEQFF. The DNA of the CDR3 is TGTGCCAGCAGCGTAGCTCTAGCGGGAAACAATGAGCAGTTCTTC. The chain recombines TRBV9 with TRBJ2-1, with TRBD2 matching over 9 bases. V was pared by 0 bases and J by 5 bases, with 3 bases of the junction left unmatched. Germline V lookup: CDR1 SGDLS, CDR2 YYNGEE. CDR3 length: 15 amino acids.

This sequence joins TRBV4-3 and TRBJ2-7, with D possibly TRBD2 on 6 matching bases. Between the trimmed V and J ends, which lost 4 bases and 6 bases, there was a span of 22 bases. The CDR3 covers 16 residues. Germline V lookup: CDR1 LGHNA, CDR2 YSLEER. CDR3 coding DNA: TGCGCCAGCAGCCTAAAGGTCGACGTGGGAGGTTCCGAGCAGTACTTC. This translates into CASSLKVDVGGSEQYF.

The rearrangement links TRBV5-1 to TRBJ2-7; TRBD2 aligns across 7 bases. The CDR3 totals 15 residues. From germline, CDR1 is SGHRS and CDR2 YFSETQ. V was pared by 6 bases and J by 0 bases, with 9 bases of the junction left unmatched. The CDR3 DNA is TGCGCCAGCACCCGGGAGGAGGGGAGCTCCTACGAGCAGTACTTC. Encoded protein: CASTREEGSSYEQYF.

The rearrangement uses TRBV28 and TRBJ1-2, with 8 bases lining up with TRBD1. Looked up from germline, CDR1 is MDHEN and CDR2 is SYDVKM. The J segment lost 4 bases and the V segment lost 3 bases, leaving 7 bases of the junction unmatched. The CDR3 runs to 15 residues. The CDR3 region has the DNA TGTGCCAGCAGTTTTCAGGGGGCGCTGACCTATGGCTACACCTTC. This sequence encodes CASSFQGALTYGYTF.

The rearrangement uses TRBV2 and TRBJ2-5; weak D call: TRBD2 (6 bases). Germline CDR1 is SNHLY and CDR2 is FYNNEI. The V and J ends lost 4 bases and 11 bases respectively, with 23 bases between them. The CDR3 covers 15 residues. This chain's CDR3 is CASSGERVIGYEQYF. In nucleotides, the CDR3 is TGTGCCAGCAGTGGGGAGCGGGTTATAGGTTATGAGCAGTACTTC.

This clonotype was counted only a few times. The genes are TRBV6-2 or TRBV6-3 and TRBJ2-7, with 11 bases that match TRBD2. The length of the CDR3 is 15 residues. CDR1 MNHEY and CDR2 SVGEGT come from the germline V gene. Trimming took 6 bases from V and 3 from J; bases not matched to a gene: 7. CDR3 protein: CASSHTSGRFYEQYF. CDR3 sequence (DNA): TGTGCCAGCAGCCACACTAGCGGGAGATTCTACGAGCAGTACTTC.

The chain uses TRBV20-1 and TRBJ2-1; 9 bases line up with TRBD2. CDR1 and CDR2 (germline): DFQATT, SNEGSKA (reference sequence). This CDR3 region has 13 residues. J lost 7 bases, V lost 5 bases, and 6 bases had no gene match. DNA for the CDR3: TGCAGTGCTGTAGCGGGAGAGGGGAATGAGCAGTTCTTC. The encoded protein is CSAVAGEGNEQFF.

The chain employs TRBV20-1 and TRBJ2-1; D might be TRBD1 or TRBD2, each matching 5 bases. Germline V lookup: CDR1 DFQATT, CDR2 SNEGSKA (reference sequence). The CDR3 is made up of 13 amino acids. The V end lost 3 bases, the J end lost 6 bases, and 12 bases lay between the germline ends. CDR3: CSASGGVSNEQFF. The CDR3, as DNA: TGCAGTGCTAGTGGGGGTGTCTCCAATGAGCAGTTCTTC.

In DNA form, the CDR3 reads TGTGCCAGCAGCTTCGACAGGGGATTCTACGAGCAGTACTTC. Protein product: CASSFDRGFYEQYF. The genes are TRBV7-2 and TRBJ2-7; 8 bases align to TRBD1. CDR3 length: 14 amino acids. Germline trimming cut 3 bases from V and 3 bases from J; bases unmatched to any gene: 4. Germline V gene sequence: CDR1 SGHTA, CDR2 FQGNSA. The variable domain in full, with the rest retrieved from reference TRBV7-2 and TRBJ2-7, is GAGVSQSPSNKVTEKGKDVELRCDPISGHTALYWYRQSLGQGLEFLIYFQGNSAPDKSGLPSDRFSAERTGGSVSTLTIQRTQQEDSAVYLCASSFDRGFYEQYFGPGTRLTVT.

The chain employs TRBV4-1 and TRBJ2-7; the D is unclear. V was clipped by 4 bases and J by 3 bases, with 13 bases between them. This CDR3 is built from 14 residues. The germline gives CDR1 MGHRA, CDR2 YSYEKL. CDR3 sequence: CASSRSAEFYEQYF. CDR3 nucleotide sequence: TGCGCCAGCAGCCGCTCGGCAGAATTCTACGAGCAGTACTTC.

This clonotype was observed at least ten times. The V call is TRBV4-1, the J call TRBJ2-7, with TRBD2 as a possible D gene (6 bases). Germline V CDR1 and CDR2: MGHRA, YSYEKL. The CDR3 runs to 13 residues. V was pared by 0 bases and J by 7 bases, with 10 bases between. The CDR3 reads CASSQDPGGEQYF. DNA of the CDR3: TGCGCCAGCAGCCAAGACCCCGGGGGTGAGCAGTACTTC.

In its sample, this clonotype was seen a few times. The J gene is TRBJ2-1, the V gene TRBV5-1, with TRBD2 matching 10 bases. Germline-derived CDR1 and CDR2 are SGHRS and YFSETQ. The CDR3 runs to 15 residues. Unmatched junction bases numbered 7, after V lost 4 bases and J lost 6 bases. CDR3 nucleotides: TGCGCCAGCAGCCCGGTGACTAGCGGGTTCAATGAGCAGTTCTTC. Its translation is CASSPVTSGFNEQFF.

The CDR3 coding sequence is TGTGCCAGCAGCCAAGACGCCTATGCGGGTGGACGCAATGAGCAGTACTTC. As protein: CASSQDAYAGGRNEQYF. The genes are TRBV4-2 and TRBJ2-5, with D tentatively TRBD2 (5 bases). The V end lost 0 bases, the J end lost 11 bases, and 25 bases lay between the germline ends. Per the germline V gene, CDR1 is LGHNA and CDR2 is YNFKEQ. There are 17 residues in the CDR3.

This clonotype was counted a few times. The V gene is TRBV11-2, the J gene TRBJ2-1, with 7 bases matching TRBD1. Per the germline V gene, CDR1 is SGHAT and CDR2 is FQNNGV. This CDR3 spans 15 amino acids. With 5 bases clipped from V and 4 bases from J, the junction kept 8 bases outside the gene matches. DNA for the CDR3: TGTGCCAGCAGCGTCGACCAGGGGGTGTACAATGAGCAGTTCTTC. Its protein product is CASSVDQGVYNEQFF.

This chain links TRBV4-1 with TRBJ1-6; possible D gene TRBD1, 5 bases. V gave up 4 bases and J gave up 7 bases, with 11 bases separating them. From germline, CDR1 is MGHRA and CDR2 YSYEKL. This CDR3 has 14 amino acids. The CDR3 is CASSPGHRNSPLHF. The DNA of the CDR3 is TGCGCCAGCAGCCCTGGACACCGAAATTCACCCCTCCACTTT.

This clonotype came up a few times. The chain employs TRBV18 and TRBJ2-1, with D uncertain. V was trimmed by 3 bases and J by 6 bases, leaving 9 bases between them. This CDR3 region has 13 residues. Germline CDR1 is KGHSH and CDR2 is LQKENI. The CDR3 sequence is CASSPEQVNEQFF. Written as DNA, the CDR3 is TGTGCCAGCTCACCGGAGCAGGTCAATGAGCAGTTCTTC.

This clonotype appeared a few times. The J gene is TRBJ1-4, the V gene TRBV27; 8 bases map to TRBD1. V was pared by 4 bases and J by 8 bases, with 9 bases of the junction left unmatched. The V gene's germline CDR1 is MNHEY and CDR2 SMNVEV (reference sequence). The CDR3 loop spans 15 amino acids. The CDR3 is CASSSLGTGREKLFF. DNA for the CDR3: TGTGCCAGCAGTTCCCTAGGGACAGGACGCGAAAAACTGTTTTTT.

This clonotype was observed a handful of times. V is TRBV29-1 and J is TRBJ2-3; TRBD1 aligns across 7 bases. V lost 6 bases, J lost 4 bases, and 10 bases stayed unmatched. Germline V lookup: CDR1 SQVTM, CDR2 ANQGSEA. This CDR3 contains 14 residues. CDR3: CSVDRDVVADTQYF. The DNA of the CDR3 is TGCAGCGTAGACAGGGATGTCGTGGCAGATACGCAGTATTTT.

The chain combines TRBV15 with TRBJ2-1, with 13 bases identical to TRBD2. Germline assignment: CDR1 LNHNV and CDR2 YYDKDF (reference sequence). The CDR3 consists of 17 residues. V gave up 0 bases and J gave up 7 bases; unmatched junction bases: 6. The CDR3 DNA is TGTGCCACCAGCAGAGATCGCGGGACTAGCGGGAAAAATGAGCAGTTCTTC. This translates into CATSRDRGTSGKNEQFF.

This clonotype occurred once. The chain links TRBV2 to TRBJ1-4, with D maybe TRBD1 (5 bases). Germline values: CDR1 SNHLY, CDR2 FYNNEI. The CDR3 is 14 residues long. Trimming left V 6 bases short and J 8 bases short, with 16 bases between. CDR3 loop: CASRPGRGMEKLFF. The CDR3 nucleotides read TGTGCCAGCAGACCTGGACGGGGGATGGAAAAACTGTTTTTT. Together with reference TRBV2 and TRBJ1-4, the CDR3 gives the full variable domain: EPEVTQTPSHQVTQMGQEVILRCVPISNHLYFYWYRQILGQKVEFLVSFYNNEISEKSEIFDDQFSVERPDGSNFTLKIRSTKLEDSAMYFCASRPGRGMEKLFFGSGTQLSVL.

CDR3 amino acids: CASSLNFDGYTF. CDR3 DNA: TGCGCCAGCAGCTTGAACTTTGATGGCTACACCTTC. The V call is TRBV5-1, the J call TRBJ1-2; no clear D gene. Germline V gene data show CDR1 as SGHRS and CDR2 as YFSETQ. With 1 base removed from V and 6 bases from J, the gap between germline ends came to 7 bases. The CDR3 contains 12 residues. The full variable domain, its missing parts supplied by reference TRBV5-1 and TRBJ1-2, is KAGVTQTPRYLIKTRGQQVTLSCSPISGHRSVSWYQQTPGQGLQFLFEYFSETQRNKGNFPGRFSGRQFSNSRSEMNVSTLELGDSALYLCASSLNFDGYTFGSGTRLTVV.

A note on this clonotype: Germline and junction disagree at one end, which may indicate a read error. The chain employs TRBV10-3 and TRBJ2-1, with D uncertain. Germline CDR1 reads ENHRY; CDR2 reads SYGVKD. The CDR3 covers 14 residues. CDR3 nucleotides: TGTGCCATCGGTGTTTTGAAAGCCTACAATGAGCAGTTTTTC. Its translation is CAIGVLKAYNEQFF.

The V call is TRBV28, the J call TRBJ2-1; D gene unclear. This CDR3 region has 13 residues. The germline CDR1 and CDR2 sequences are MDHEN and SYDVKM. V lost 4 bases, J lost 12 bases, and 16 bases lay in between. This CDR3 is CASSYSLRPGQFF. The CDR3 nucleotides are TGTGCCAGCAGTTATAGTCTGAGGCCCGGGCAGTTCTTC.

This clonotype has just one count. The CDR3 protein is CSARDPRRRNEQFF. The DNA of the CDR3 is TGCAGTGCTAGAGATCCCCGGAGGAGGAATGAGCAGTTCTTC. The chain has TRBV20-1 and TRBJ2-1; D is perhaps TRBD2 (5 bases). This CDR3 is built from 14 residues. Germline lookup yields CDR1 DFQATT and CDR2 SNEGSKA (reference sequence). Deletions cut 0 bases from V and 7 bases from J, with 13 bases between.

This clonotype was counted between two and nine times. The chain combines TRBV9 with TRBJ1-6; D is unresolved. CDR3 length equals 13 residues. The V gene lost 2 bases and the J gene lost 7 bases, with 7 bases spanning the gap. From germline, CDR1 is SGDLS and CDR2 YYNGEE. CDR3 DNA: TGTGCCAGCAGCGTCGATGGGAATTCACCCCTCCACTTT. Translation: CASSVDGNSPLHF.